These 2 T cell receptor beta chains were sequenced from one sample in a study of post-analysis software for immune sequencing data. Study outcomes and limitations: With TRBV5-6, TRBV5-1 and TRBV20-1 included, 4 or 5 TRBV segments were more frequent in patients than in controls.

Their antigens remain unidentified. Carried by the TCR beta cDNA libraries were unique molecular identifiers. TCRdb re-derived calls from the PCR reads in MiXCR, one entry per CDR3 protein. The sample holds some 260,000 distinct CDR3 sequences; around 34% are singletons and the top ten take roughly 4.8%. The sequencing sample was made of blood. All receptors derive from a girl aged 10-17 years with multiple sclerosis.

The sample holds a few counts of this clonotype. This chain links TRBV29-1 with TRBJ2-5, with 7 bases matching TRBD1. Trimming removed 2 bases from V and 6 bases from J; junction bases left unmatched: 6. The CDR3 has 13 amino acids. Per germline, CDR1 SQVTM and CDR2 ANQGSEA. The CDR3 here is CSVESRGTKTQYF. The DNA of the CDR3 is TGCAGCGTTGAATCCAGGGGGACGAAGACCCAGTACTTC.

This clonotype was counted between two and nine times. The rearrangement uses TRBV20-1 and TRBJ2-2; unclear D gene. Germline assignment: CDR1 DFQATT and CDR2 SNEGSKA (reference sequence). The CDR3 has 13 amino acids. V lost 1 base, J lost 4 bases, and 7 bases lay in between. As DNA, the CDR3 is TGCAGTGCTAGAGCGCGAAGCACCGGGGAGCTGTTTTTT. Residues: CSARARSTGELFF.